These 30 T cell receptor beta chains came from one sample sequenced in a study of spatial heterogeneity in lung cancer. General study results and limits: Expanded intratumoral alpha and beta TCR counts tracked tumor mutation counts.

TCRdb reanalysed the 5' RACE reads using MiXCR and keeps one entry per CDR3 protein. Among about 2,200 distinct CDR3 sequences listed, 36% were seen once. These receptors lack a known antigen. Stated time point: sample taken at primary tumor resection. The material sequenced was lung tumor tissue, taken at surgery. Receptor source: a male donor with early-stage non-small cell lung cancer.

This clonotype qualifies as large. V is TRBV4-2 and J is TRBJ2-1, with D maybe TRBD2 (5 bases). This CDR3 has 16 amino acids. V lost 0 bases and J lost 4, with 13 bases in between. The germline V gene has CDR1 LGHNA and CDR2 YNFKEQ. The CDR3 is CASSQEGRLLYNEQFF. DNA for the CDR3: TGTGCCAGCAGCCAAGAAGGGCGACTACTATACAATGAGCAGTTCTTC.

In DNA form, the CDR3 reads TGTGCCAGCAGCTCGTACAGGGTGAGGCAAGAGACCCAGTACTTC. It specifies CASSSYRVRQETQYF. The gene calls are TRBV5-6 and TRBJ2-5; weak D call: TRBD1 (6 bases). CDR1 SGHDT and CDR2 YYEEEE come from the germline V gene. Deletions cut 3 bases from V and 2 bases from J, with 14 bases between. The CDR3 is 15 residues long.

The CDR3 protein is CASSLKQNSYEQYF. The DNA of the CDR3 is TGTGCCAGCAGTTTAAAACAAAATTCCTACGAGCAGTACTTC. V and J are TRBV6-5 and TRBJ2-7; D is uncertain. Germline-derived CDR1 and CDR2 are MNHEY and SVGAGI. The CDR3 covers 14 residues. Between the trimmed V and J ends, which lost 4 bases and 1 base, there was a span of 11 bases.

This clonotype was seen at least ten times. V and J are TRBV12-3 or TRBV12-4 and TRBJ2-1; D is possibly TRBD2 (5 bases). The V end lost 5 bases, the J end lost 16 bases, and 15 bases lay between the germline ends. The CDR3 consists of 11 residues. The CDR3 reads CASSPSWTLFF. DNA of the CDR3: TGTGCCAGCAGTCCCTCCTGGACTCTTTTCTTC.

The rearrangement joins TRBV4-3 to TRBJ2-3, with 9 bases aligning to TRBD2. Germline trimming cut 3 bases from V and 4 bases from J; bases unmatched to any gene: 8. Looked up from germline, CDR1 is LGHNA and CDR2 is YSLEER. CDR3 length: 16 residues. The CDR3 region has the DNA TGCGCCAGCAGCCAGGGGGCGGGAGGGCCAGCAGATACGCAGTATTTT. Its protein product is CASSQGAGGPADTQYF.

This clonotype was counted between two and nine times. V gene TRBV15 combines with J gene TRBJ2-3; a possible D gene is TRBD2 (6 bases). The V end was cut by 3 bases, the J end by 3 bases, with 13 bases between. Germline CDR1 reads LNHNV; CDR2 reads YYDKDF (reference sequence). The CDR3 length is 15 residues. CDR3 nucleotide sequence: TGTGCCACCAGCAGTCCCCTGGCGGGGACAGATACGCAGTATTTT. Its protein product is CATSSPLAGTDTQYF. Full variable domain (missing parts from reference TRBV15 and TRBJ2-3): DAMVIQNPRYQVTQFGKPVTLSCSQTLNHNVMYWYQQKSSQAPKLLFHYYDKDFNNEADTPDNFQSRRPNTSFCFLDIRSPGLGDTAMYLCATSSPLAGTDTQYFGPGTRLTVL.

In its sample, this clonotype was seen a few times. This chain joins TRBV20-1 and TRBJ2-1; TRBD2 is a possible D gene (6 bases). V gave up 4 bases and J gave up 6 bases, with 19 bases separating them. Germline-derived CDR1 and CDR2 are DFQATT and SNEGSKA (reference sequence). This CDR3 region has 15 residues. In DNA form, the CDR3 reads TGCAGTGCTACGGGACTTCGTTTGGGTCTCAATGAGCAGTTCTTC. This encodes CSATGLRLGLNEQFF.

By share, this clonotype ranks as hyperexpanded. The gene calls are TRBV28 and TRBJ2-7, with a possible D match to TRBD1 (5 bases). CDR1 is MDHEN, CDR2 SYDVKM, per germline. The CDR3 is 12 residues long. The germline V and J ends were trimmed by 6 bases and 5 bases, with 11 bases remaining between them. CDR3 sequence reads: CASRNQGNEQYF. CDR3 DNA: TGTGCCAGCAGAAATCAGGGTAACGAGCAGTACTTC.

The table lists this clonotype with a count of one. This rearrangement joins TRBV20-1 to TRBJ2-4, with D possibly TRBD1 on 6 matching bases. This CDR3 spans 14 amino acids. Per germline, CDR1 DFQATT and CDR2 SNEGSKA (reference sequence). Trimming shortened V by 6 bases and J by 5 bases, and 17 bases separated the two germline ends. Here the CDR3 DNA reads TGCAGTGCCCAGGGGCCGGTGTTCCAAAACATTCAGTACTTC. Encoded protein: CSAQGPVFQNIQYF.

The J gene is TRBJ1-1, the V gene TRBV3-1; tentative D call: TRBD1 (5 bases). The CDR3 covers 13 residues. V lost 4 bases to trimming and J lost 9 bases, with 15 bases between them. The germline V gene encodes CDR1 LGHDT and CDR2 YNNKEL (reference sequence). CDR3 sequence reads: CASSPSGAPKAFF. CDR3 DNA: TGTGCCAGCAGCCCCTCCGGGGCTCCCAAAGCTTTCTTT.

The rearrangement links TRBV19 to TRBJ1-4; D perhaps matches TRBD1 (5 bases). Trimming pared 9 bases from V and 8 bases from J, leaving 16 bases between. The CDR3 contains 13 residues. Per the germline V gene, CDR1 is LNHDA and CDR2 is SQIVND (reference sequence). The CDR3 DNA sequence: TGTGCCAGCAGGGACCTGAGTCGGGAAAAACTGTTTTTT. Translated: CASRDLSREKLFF.

The rearrangement joins TRBV28 to TRBJ2-3; D not resolved. The germline CDR1 and CDR2 sequences are MDHEN and SYDVKM. This CDR3 has 16 residues. The V and J ends lost 3 bases and 3 bases respectively, with 16 bases between them. The DNA of the CDR3 is TGTGCCAGCAGTTTTTTCGGTGTCGTATGGACAGATACGCAGTATTTT. Its protein product is CASSFFGVVWTDTQYF.

Relative to its sample, this clonotype is medium-sized. This chain links TRBV2 with TRBJ1-5; D is possibly TRBD1 (5 bases). The CDR3 is 15 residues long. V lost 6 bases and J lost 2, with 14 bases in between. The V gene's germline CDR1 is SNHLY and CDR2 FYNNEI. DNA of the CDR3: TGTGCCAGCAGCCGGCCCCAGGGCGGCAATCAGCCCCAGCATTTT. Its translation is CASSRPQGGNQPQHF.

This rearrangement joins TRBV12-3 or TRBV12-4 to TRBJ2-2, with unresolved D. The CDR3 extends over 15 amino acids. V dropped 3 bases and J dropped 5 bases, with 13 bases sitting between them. The CDR3 DNA sequence: TGTGCCAGCAGTTTGCTTGATACTTCTACCGGGGAGCTGTTTTTT. This sequence encodes CASSLLDTSTGELFF.

The chain couples TRBV27 to TRBJ2-3; D may be TRBD2 (6 bases). Trimming took 3 bases from V and 4 from J, leaving 11 bases between them. CDR1 is MNHEY, CDR2 SMNVEV, per germline (reference sequence). The CDR3 sequence is 14 residues long. CDR3 DNA: TGTGCCAGCAGTTTTCAGGGAGGTCCAGATACGCAGTATTTT. Amino acids: CASSFQGGPDTQYF.

J is TRBJ2-6 and V is TRBV3-1, with 9 bases that match TRBD2. V gave up 3 bases and J gave up 0 bases; unmatched junction bases: 3. This CDR3 comprises 17 residues. Germline assignment: CDR1 LGHDT and CDR2 YNNKEL (reference sequence). The CDR3 protein is CASSQLAGNSGANVLTF. The DNA for the CDR3 is TGTGCCAGCAGCCAGCTAGCGGGAAACTCTGGGGCCAACGTCCTGACTTTC. Together with reference TRBV3-1 and TRBJ2-6, the CDR3 gives the full variable domain: DTAVSQTPKYLVTQMGNDKSIKCEQNLGHDTMYWYKQDSKKFLKIMFSYNNKELIINETVPNRFSPKSPDKAHLNLHINSLELGDSAVYFCASSQLAGNSGANVLTFGAGSRLTVL.

CDR3 nucleotide sequence: TGTGCCAGCAGCGTTACTAGCGGGAGGAGCGGTGAGCAGTTCTTC. This sequence encodes CASSVTSGRSGEQFF. The gene calls are TRBV9 and TRBJ2-1; 12 bases map to TRBD2. The CDR3 runs to 15 residues. CDR1 and CDR2 (germline): SGDLS, YYNGEE. J lost 9 bases, V lost 2 bases, and 6 bases had no gene match.

CDR3 sequence: CASSSKPGETETQYF. The CDR3 nucleotides read TGTGCCAGCAGTTCCAAGCCAGGGGAAACAGAGACCCAGTACTTC. The chain joins TRBV7-9 to TRBJ2-5; TRBD1 might be the D (6 bases). Deletions cut 6 bases from V and 4 bases from J, with 18 bases between. There are 15 residues in the CDR3. Germline V lookup: CDR1 SEHNR, CDR2 FQNEAQ (reference sequence).

This clonotype ranks as large. This chain uses TRBV12-3 or TRBV12-4 with TRBJ2-5; D gene uncertain. V shed 1 base and J shed 5 bases, with 5 bases lying between them. This CDR3 is built from 12 residues. This CDR3 is CASSLDRETQYF. CDR3 DNA sequence: TGTGCCAGCAGTTTAGATCGTGAGACCCAGTACTTC.

CDR3 in amino acids: CASSVRGEGANVLTF. The CDR3 DNA reads TGTGCCAGCAGCGTACGCGGGGAAGGGGCCAACGTCCTGACTTTC. The V and J genes are TRBV9 and TRBJ2-6; maybe TRBD2 (6 bases). Trimming shortened V by 1 base and J by 4 bases, and 9 bases separated the two germline ends. The CDR3 length is 15 residues. Germline assignment: CDR1 SGDLS and CDR2 YYNGEE. The full variable domain, rest sourced from reference TRBV9 and TRBJ2-6, is DSGVTQTPKHLITATGQRVTLRCSPRSGDLSVYWYQQSLDQGLQFLIQYYNGEERAKGNILERFSAQQFPDLHSELNLSSLELGDSALYFCASSVRGEGANVLTFGAGSRLTVL.

Concerning this clonotype: A much bigger clone sits one base away, suggesting this may be a read error. The gene calls are TRBV12-3 or TRBV12-4 and TRBJ1-5, with D perhaps TRBD1 (5 bases). The CDR3 contains 13 residues. Here the CDR3 DNA reads TGTACCAGCAGCGGGGGGTCCTGGCAGCCCCAGCATTTT. This encodes CTSSGGSWQPQHF.

This clonotype showed up just a few times. V gene TRBV5-1 combines with J gene TRBJ2-2; TRBD2 matches 11 bases. CDR3 length: 19 residues. Germline V CDR1 and CDR2: SGHRS, YFSETQ. Trimming cost V 0 bases and J 3 bases; bases outside gene matches: 10. The DNA for the CDR3 is TGCGCCAGCAGCTTGGAAGGGACTAGCGGAGTTGAACACACCGGGGAGCTGTTTTTT. This codes for CASSLEGTSGVEHTGELFF. The full variable domain, rest sourced from reference TRBV5-1 and TRBJ2-2, is KAGVTQTPRYLIKTRGQQVTLSCSPISGHRSVSWYQQTPGQGLQFLFEYFSETQRNKGNFPGRFSGRQFSNSRSEMNVSTLELGDSALYLCASSLEGTSGVEHTGELFFGEGSRLTVL.

By frequency in the sample, this clonotype is medium-sized (0.01 to 0.1%). The CDR3 here is CASSVVSGGPVGEQFF. For the CDR3, the DNA is TGTGCCAGCAGCGTAGTTTCTGGGGGGCCGGTGGGTGAGCAGTTCTTC. The V and J genes are TRBV9 and TRBJ2-1; the D gene could be TRBD1 or TRBD2 (6 bases each). The germline CDR1 and CDR2 sequences are SGDLS and YYNGEE. The CDR3 loop spans 16 amino acids. V shed 0 bases and J shed 9 bases, with 19 bases lying between them.

This chain connects TRBV6-6 to TRBJ1-3, with 7 bases that match TRBD1. Germline V gives CDR1 MNHNY, CDR2 SVGAGI (reference sequence). The CDR3 is made up of 16 amino acids. Trimming took 5 bases from V and 0 from J; bases not matched to a gene: 7. The CDR3 is CASSLGTASSGNTIYF. The CDR3 nucleotides read TGTGCCAGCAGTCTCGGGACAGCCTCCTCTGGAAACACCATATATTTT.

This chain connects TRBV7-2 to TRBJ1-1; D is perhaps TRBD1 (5 bases). V was shortened by 5 bases and J by 0 bases, with 13 bases between the two germline ends. CDR1 is SGHTA, CDR2 FQGNSA, per germline. This CDR3 contains 15 residues. The CDR3 sequence is CASSPRVGMNTEAFF. The CDR3 nucleotides are TGTGCCAGCAGCCCCAGGGTCGGCATGAACACTGAAGCTTTCTTT.

This clonotype is judged large. This sequence joins TRBV28 and TRBJ2-6; D is unclear. The CDR3 consists of 14 residues. Trimming cost V 11 bases and J 0 bases, with 11 bases left between them. The germline CDR1 and CDR2 sequences are MDHEN and SYDVKM. The CDR3 region is CAASPSSGANVLTF. CDR3 sequence (DNA): TGTGCCGCCTCGCCCTCCTCTGGGGCCAACGTCCTGACTTTC.

This sequence joins TRBV5-5 and TRBJ2-5; 14 nucleotides match TRBD2. V gave up 4 bases and J gave up 5 bases; unmatched junction bases: 7. The CDR3 loop spans 16 amino acids. Germline CDR1 is SGHKS and CDR2 is YYEKEE (reference sequence). As DNA, the CDR3 is TGTGCCAGCAGCCCTCCGGGACTAGCGGGAGTGGAGACCCAGTACTTC. Translating gives CASSPPGLAGVETQYF.

This clonotype is classed as medium-sized. V gene TRBV5-4 combines with J gene TRBJ1-2, with 7 bases lining up with TRBD1. Germline CDR1 and CDR2: SGHNT and YYREEE (reference sequence). V lost 1 base and J lost 8; bases outside the gene matches: 5. The CDR3 consists of 13 residues. CDR3 sequence (DNA): TGTGCCAGCAGCTTGTGGCAGGGGGGCGGCTACACCTTC. As protein: CASSLWQGGGYTF.

This clonotype counts as large. CDR3 bases: TGTGCCAGCAGCTTAGCCGGGACGCGGTACAATGAGCAGTTCTTC. Translation gives CASSLAGTRYNEQFF. V usage is TRBV7-8 and J usage is TRBJ2-1; D may be TRBD1 or TRBD2 (5 bases each). There are 15 residues in the CDR3. CDR1 and CDR2 (germline): SGHVS, FQNEAQ. Between the trimmed V and J ends, which lost 0 bases and 4 bases, there was a span of 10 bases. The full variable domain, its missing parts supplied by reference TRBV7-8 and TRBJ2-1, is GAGVSQSPRYKVAKRGQDVALRCDPISGHVSLFWYQQALGQGPEFLTYFQNEAQLDKSGLPSDRFFAERPEGSVSTLKIQRTQQEDSAVYLCASSLAGTRYNEQFFGPGTRLTVL.

This clonotype was detected only a few times. This chain connects TRBV18 to TRBJ2-2, with unresolved D. Germline loops: CDR1 KGHSH, CDR2 LQKENI. CDR3 size: 16 residues. V was shortened by 5 bases and J by 0 bases, with 13 bases between the two germline ends. The CDR3 sequence: CASSAVRLPNTGELFF. The CDR3, as DNA: TGTGCCAGCTCAGCCGTGCGGCTGCCGAACACCGGGGAGCTGTTTTTT.